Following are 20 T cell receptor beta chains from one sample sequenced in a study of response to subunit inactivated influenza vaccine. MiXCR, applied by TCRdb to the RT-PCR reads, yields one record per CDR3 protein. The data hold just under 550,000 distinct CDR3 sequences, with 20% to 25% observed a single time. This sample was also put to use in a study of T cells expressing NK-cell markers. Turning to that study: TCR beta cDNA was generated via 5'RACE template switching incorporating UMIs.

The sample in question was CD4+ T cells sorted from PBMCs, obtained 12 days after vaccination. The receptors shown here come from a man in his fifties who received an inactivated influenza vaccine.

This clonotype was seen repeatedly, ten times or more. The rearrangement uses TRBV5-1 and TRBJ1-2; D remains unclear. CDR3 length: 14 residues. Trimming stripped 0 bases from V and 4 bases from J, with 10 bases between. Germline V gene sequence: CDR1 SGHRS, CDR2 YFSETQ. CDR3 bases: TGCGCCAGCAGCTTGGAGTCCCTCGGCTATGGCTACACCTTC. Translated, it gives CASSLESLGYGYTF.

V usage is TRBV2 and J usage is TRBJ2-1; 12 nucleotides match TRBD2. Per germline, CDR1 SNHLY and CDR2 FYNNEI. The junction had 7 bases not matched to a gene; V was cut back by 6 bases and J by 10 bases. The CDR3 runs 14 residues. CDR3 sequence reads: CASRGLAGPWEQFF. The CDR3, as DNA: TGTGCCAGCAGGGGACTAGCGGGTCCGTGGGAGCAGTTCTTC.

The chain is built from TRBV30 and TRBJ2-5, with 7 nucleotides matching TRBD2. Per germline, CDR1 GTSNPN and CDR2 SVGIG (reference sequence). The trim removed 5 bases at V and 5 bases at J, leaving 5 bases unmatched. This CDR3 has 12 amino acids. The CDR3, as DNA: TGTGCCTGGCAGGGACTACGGGAGACCCAGTACTTC. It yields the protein CAWQGLRETQYF.

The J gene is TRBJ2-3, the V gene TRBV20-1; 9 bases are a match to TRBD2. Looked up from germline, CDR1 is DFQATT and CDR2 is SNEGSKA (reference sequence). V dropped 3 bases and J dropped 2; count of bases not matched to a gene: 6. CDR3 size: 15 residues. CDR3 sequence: CSASGPSGNTDTQYF. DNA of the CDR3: TGCAGTGCTAGCGGCCCTAGCGGGAACACAGATACGCAGTATTTT.

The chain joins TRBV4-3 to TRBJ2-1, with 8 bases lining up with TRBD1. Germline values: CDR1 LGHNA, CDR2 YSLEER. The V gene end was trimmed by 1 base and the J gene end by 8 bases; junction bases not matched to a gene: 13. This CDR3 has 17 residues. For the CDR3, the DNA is TGCGCCAGCAGCCAAGCCCCTTACAGGGGGATAATCGATGAGCAGTTCTTC. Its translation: CASSQAPYRGIIDEQFF.

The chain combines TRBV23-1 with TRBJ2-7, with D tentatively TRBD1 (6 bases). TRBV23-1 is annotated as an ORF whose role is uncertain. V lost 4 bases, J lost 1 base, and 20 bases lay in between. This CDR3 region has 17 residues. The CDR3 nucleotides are TGCGCCAGCAGTCGACCGGGACATCATCCAACTTCCTACGAGCAGTACTTC. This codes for CASSRPGHHPTSYEQYF.

In DNA form, the CDR3 reads TGTGCCAGCAGGACACGGGGGAGAAGCGATACGCAGTATTTT. As protein: CASRTRGRSDTQYF. The J gene is TRBJ2-3, the V gene TRBV6-1; TRBD2 might be the D (6 bases). The CDR3 covers 14 residues. Trimming left V 6 bases short and J 6 bases short, with 16 bases between. Germline CDR1 and CDR2: MNHNS and SASEGT.

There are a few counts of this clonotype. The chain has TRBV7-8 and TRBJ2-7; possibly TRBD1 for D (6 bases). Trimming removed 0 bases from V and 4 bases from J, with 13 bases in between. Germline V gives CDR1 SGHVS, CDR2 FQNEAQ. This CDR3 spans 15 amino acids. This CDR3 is CASSLAQGRGYEQYF. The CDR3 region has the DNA TGTGCCAGCAGCTTAGCGCAAGGCAGGGGTTACGAGCAGTACTTC.

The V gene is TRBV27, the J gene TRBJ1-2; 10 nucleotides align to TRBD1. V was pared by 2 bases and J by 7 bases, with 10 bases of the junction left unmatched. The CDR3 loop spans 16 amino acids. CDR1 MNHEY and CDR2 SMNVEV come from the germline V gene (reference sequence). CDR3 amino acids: CASSLRGPDRGGGYTF. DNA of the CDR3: TGTGCCAGCAGTTTAAGGGGCCCGGACAGGGGGGGTGGCTACACCTTC.

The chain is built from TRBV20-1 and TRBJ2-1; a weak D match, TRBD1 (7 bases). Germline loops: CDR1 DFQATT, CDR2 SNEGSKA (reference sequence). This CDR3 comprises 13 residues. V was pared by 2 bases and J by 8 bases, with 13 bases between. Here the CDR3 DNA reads TGCAGTGCTAGACAGGGGGAGCGGGATGAGCAGTTCTTC. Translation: CSARQGERDEQFF.

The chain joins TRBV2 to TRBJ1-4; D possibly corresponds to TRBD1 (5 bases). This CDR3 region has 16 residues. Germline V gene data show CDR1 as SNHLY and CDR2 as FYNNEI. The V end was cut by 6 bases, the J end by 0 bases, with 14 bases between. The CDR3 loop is CASRETAASTNEKLFF. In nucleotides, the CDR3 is TGTGCCAGCAGGGAGACAGCAGCCTCAACTAATGAAAAACTGTTTTTT.

Written as DNA, the CDR3 is TGTGCCAGCAGTGAACGAGGATACAACACTGAAGGAGCTTTCTTT. It is translated as CASSERGYNTEGAFF. This chain joins TRBV6-1 and TRBJ1-1; D call uncertain. The CDR3 sequence is 15 residues long. Germline CDR1 is MNHNS and CDR2 is SASEGT. The germline V and J ends were trimmed by 2 bases and 10 bases, with 20 bases remaining between them.

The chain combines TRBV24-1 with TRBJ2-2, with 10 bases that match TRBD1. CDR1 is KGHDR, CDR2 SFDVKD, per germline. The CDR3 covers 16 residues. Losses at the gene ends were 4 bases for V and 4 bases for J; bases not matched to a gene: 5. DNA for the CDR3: TGTGCCACCAGTGACCCGGGACAGGGGAGCACCGGGGAGCTGTTTTTT. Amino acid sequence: CATSDPGQGSTGELFF.

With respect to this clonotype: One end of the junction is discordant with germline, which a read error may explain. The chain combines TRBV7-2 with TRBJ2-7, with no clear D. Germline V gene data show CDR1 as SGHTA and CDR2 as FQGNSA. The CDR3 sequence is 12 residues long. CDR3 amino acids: CASSLEIGVKNF. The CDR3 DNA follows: TGTGCCAGCAGCTTAGAAATTGGGGTAAAGAACTTC. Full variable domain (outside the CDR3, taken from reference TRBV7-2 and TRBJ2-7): GAGVSQSPSNKVTEKGKDVELRCDPISGHTALYWYRQSLGQGLEFLIYFQGNSAPDKSGLPSDRFSAERTGGSVSTLTIQRTQQEDSAVYLCASSLEIGVKNFGPGTRLTVT.

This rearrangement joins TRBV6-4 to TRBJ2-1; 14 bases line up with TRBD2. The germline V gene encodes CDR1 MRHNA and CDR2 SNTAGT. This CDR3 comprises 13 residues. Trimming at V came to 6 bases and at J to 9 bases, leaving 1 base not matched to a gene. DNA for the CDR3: TGTGCCAGCAGCGGGACTAGCGGGAGTGAGCAGTTCTTC. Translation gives CASSGTSGSEQFF.

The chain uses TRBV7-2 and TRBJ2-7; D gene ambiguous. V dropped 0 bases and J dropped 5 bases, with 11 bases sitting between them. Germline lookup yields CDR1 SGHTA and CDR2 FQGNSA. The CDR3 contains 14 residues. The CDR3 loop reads CASSLARLGNEQYF. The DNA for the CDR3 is TGTGCCAGCAGCTTAGCGCGCCTAGGGAACGAGCAGTACTTC.

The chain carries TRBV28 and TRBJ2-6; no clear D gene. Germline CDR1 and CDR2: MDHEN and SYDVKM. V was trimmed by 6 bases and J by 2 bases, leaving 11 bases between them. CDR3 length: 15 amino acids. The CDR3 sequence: CASRPPVTGANVLTF. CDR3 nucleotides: TGTGCCAGCAGACCGCCGGTAACTGGGGCCAACGTCCTGACTTTC.

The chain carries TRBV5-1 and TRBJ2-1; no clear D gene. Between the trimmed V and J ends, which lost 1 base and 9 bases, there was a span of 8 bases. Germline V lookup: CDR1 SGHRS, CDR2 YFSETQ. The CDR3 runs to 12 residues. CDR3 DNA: TGCGCCAGCAGCTTGCCCAATCGTGAGCAGTTCTTC. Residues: CASSLPNREQFF. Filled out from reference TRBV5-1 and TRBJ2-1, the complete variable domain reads KAGVTQTPRYLIKTRGQQVTLSCSPISGHRSVSWYQQTPGQGLQFLFEYFSETQRNKGNFPGRFSGRQFSNSRSEMNVSTLELGDSALYLCASSLPNREQFFGPGTRLTVL.

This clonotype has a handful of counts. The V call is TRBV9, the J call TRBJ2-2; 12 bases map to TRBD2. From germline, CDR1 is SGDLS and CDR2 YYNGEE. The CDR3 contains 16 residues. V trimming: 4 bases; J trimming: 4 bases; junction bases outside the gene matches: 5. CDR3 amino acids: CASSLLAGGLTGELFF. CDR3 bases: TGTGCCAGCAGCTTACTAGCGGGAGGCCTCACCGGGGAGCTGTTTTTT. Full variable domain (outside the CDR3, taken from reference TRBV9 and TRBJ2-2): DSGVTQTPKHLITATGQRVTLRCSPRSGDLSVYWYQQSLDQGLQFLIQYYNGEERAKGNILERFSAQQFPDLHSELNLSSLELGDSALYFCASSLLAGGLTGELFFGEGSRLTVL.

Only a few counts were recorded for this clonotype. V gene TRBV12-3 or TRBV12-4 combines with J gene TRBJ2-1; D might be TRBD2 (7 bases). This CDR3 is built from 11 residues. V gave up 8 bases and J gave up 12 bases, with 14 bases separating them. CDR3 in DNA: TGTGCCAGCGGGGGGGGGCTAGTGCAGTTCTTC. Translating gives CASGGGLVQFF.